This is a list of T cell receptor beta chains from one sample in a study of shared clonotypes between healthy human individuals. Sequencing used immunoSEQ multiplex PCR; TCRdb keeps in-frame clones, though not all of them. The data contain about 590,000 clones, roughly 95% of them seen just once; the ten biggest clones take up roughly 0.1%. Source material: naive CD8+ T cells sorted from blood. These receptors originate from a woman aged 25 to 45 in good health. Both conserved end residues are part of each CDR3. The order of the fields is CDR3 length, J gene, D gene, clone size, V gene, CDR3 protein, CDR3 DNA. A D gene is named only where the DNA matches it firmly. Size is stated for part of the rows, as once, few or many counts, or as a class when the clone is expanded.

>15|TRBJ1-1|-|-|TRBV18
CASSPKRDVGTEAFF
TGTGCCAGCTCACCGAAGAGGGATGTTGGCACTGAAGCTTTCTTT
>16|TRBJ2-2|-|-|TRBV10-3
CAINPGTLANTGELFF
TGTGCCATCAACCCCGGGACGCTCGCGAACACCGGGGAGCTGTTTTTT
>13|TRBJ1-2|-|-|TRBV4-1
CASSQERGGGYTF
TGCGCCAGCAGCCAAGAGAGGGGGGGCGGCTACACCTTC
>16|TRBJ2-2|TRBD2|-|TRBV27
CASSSLAGDYTGELFF
TGTGCCAGCAGTTCACTAGCGGGAGACTACACCGGGGAGCTGTTTTTT
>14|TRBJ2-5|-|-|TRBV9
CASSVEGGQETQYF
TGTGCCAGCAGCGTAGAGGGTGGGCAAGAGACCCAGTACTTC
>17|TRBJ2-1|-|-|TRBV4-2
CASSQDAGGAEWNEQFF
TGTGCCAGCAGCCAAGACGCCGGAGGGGCTGAATGGAATGAGCAGTTCTTC
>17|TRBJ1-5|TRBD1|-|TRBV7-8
CASSLAGDRGDNQPQHF
TGTGCCAGCAGCTTAGCGGGGGACAGGGGAGACAATCAGCCCCAGCATTTT
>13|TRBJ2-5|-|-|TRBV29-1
CSVSGTWKETQYF
TGCAGCGTTTCTGGCACGTGGAAGGAGACCCAGTACTTC
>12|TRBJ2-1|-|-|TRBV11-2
CASTGSGNEQFF
TGTGCCAGCACTGGCTCGGGCAATGAGCAGTTCTTC
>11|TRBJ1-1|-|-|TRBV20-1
CSARMNTEAFF
TGCAGTGCTCGTATGAACACTGAAGCTTTCTTT
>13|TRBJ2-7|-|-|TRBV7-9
CASSLVSSYEQYF
TGTGCCAGCAGCTTAGTGTCTTCCTACGAGCAGTACTTC
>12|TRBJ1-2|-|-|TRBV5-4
CASSFDAYGYTF
TGTGCCAGCAGTTTCGACGCGTATGGCTACACCTTC
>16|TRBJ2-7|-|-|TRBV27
CASRSSPGTGHYEQYF
TGTGCCAGCAGGAGCTCCCCCGGGACCGGACACTACGAGCAGTACTTC
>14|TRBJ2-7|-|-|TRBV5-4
CASSSGSSFYEQYF
TGTGCCAGCAGCTCGGGGTCTTCATTCTACGAGCAGTACTTC
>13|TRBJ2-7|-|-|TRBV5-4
CASSLTRGGEQYF
TGTGCCAGCAGCCTAACTCGGGGCGGAGAGCAGTACTTC
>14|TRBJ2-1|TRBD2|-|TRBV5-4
CASRSSGSYNEQFF
TGTGCCAGCAGATCTAGCGGGAGCTACAATGAGCAGTTCTTC
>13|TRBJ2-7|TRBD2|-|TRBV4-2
CASSQVLAVEQYF
TGTGCCAGCAGCCAAGTACTAGCGGTCGAGCAGTACTTC
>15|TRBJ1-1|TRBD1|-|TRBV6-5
CASSYTLGTGSGAFF
TGTGCCAGCAGTTACACCCTGGGGACAGGGAGTGGCGCTTTCTTT
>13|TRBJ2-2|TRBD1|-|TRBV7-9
CASSQTGAGELFF
TGTGCCAGCAGCCAAACAGGGGCCGGGGAGCTGTTTTTT
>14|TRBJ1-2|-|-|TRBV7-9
CASSSTTWFSGYTF
TGTGCCAGCAGCTCAACCACCTGGTTCTCTGGCTACACCTTC
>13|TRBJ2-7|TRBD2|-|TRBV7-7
CASSFSGSREQYF
TGTGCCAGCAGCTTTAGCGGGAGCCGCGAGCAGTACTTC
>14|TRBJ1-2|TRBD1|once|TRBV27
CASAITGAQNGYTF
TGTGCCAGCGCTATCACAGGGGCCCAAAATGGCTACACCTTC
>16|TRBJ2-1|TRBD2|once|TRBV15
CATSRGLAGNHNEQFF
TGTGCCACCAGCAGGGGACTAGCGGGAAACCACAATGAGCAGTTCTTC
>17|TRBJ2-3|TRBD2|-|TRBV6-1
CASSEAGLAGLTDTQYF
TGTGCCAGCAGTGAAGCGGGACTAGCGGGACTCACAGATACGCAGTATTTT
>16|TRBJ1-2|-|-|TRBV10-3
CAISESGAKPNYGYTF
TGTGCCATCAGTGAGTCGGGGGCAAAACCTAACTATGGCTACACCTTC
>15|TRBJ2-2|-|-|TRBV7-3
CASSLGPRSTGELFF
TGTGCCAGCAGCTTAGGTCCCCGTAGCACCGGGGAGCTGTTTTTT
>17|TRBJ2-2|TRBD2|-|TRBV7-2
CASSLSSGRARTGELFF
TGTGCCAGCAGCTTGTCTAGCGGGAGGGCCCGGACCGGGGAGCTGTTTTTT
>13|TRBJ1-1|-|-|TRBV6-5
CASSYSNSAAAFF
TGTGCCAGCAGTTACTCGAATAGCGCAGCGGCTTTCTTT
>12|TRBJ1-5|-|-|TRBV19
CASSVANQPQHF
TGTGCCAGTAGTGTAGCAAATCAGCCCCAGCATTTT
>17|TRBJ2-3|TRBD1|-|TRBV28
CASSLDTGTGGSDTQYF
TGTGCCAGCAGTTTAGATACCGGGACAGGGGGATCAGATACGCAGTATTTT
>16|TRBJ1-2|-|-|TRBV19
CAAGAWTENSNYGYTF
TGTGCTGCAGGCGCCTGGACGGAGAATTCTAACTATGGCTACACCTTC
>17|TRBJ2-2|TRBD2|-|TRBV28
CASSFDRTSANTGELFF
TGTGCCAGCAGTTTTGACAGGACTAGCGCGAACACCGGGGAGCTGTTTTTT
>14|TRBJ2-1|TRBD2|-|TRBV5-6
CASSQLAAYNEQFF
TGTGCCAGCAGTCAACTAGCGGCATACAATGAGCAGTTCTTC
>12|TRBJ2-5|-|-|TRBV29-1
CSVKDWGETQYF
TGCAGCGTTAAGGACTGGGGGGAGACCCAGTACTTC
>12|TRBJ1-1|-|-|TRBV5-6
CASSYLGGEAFF
TGTGCCAGCAGCTACCTCGGGGGTGAAGCTTTCTTT
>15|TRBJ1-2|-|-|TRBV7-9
CASSFSRASFYGYTF
TGTGCCAGCAGCTTTAGCAGGGCCTCTTTCTATGGCTACACCTTC
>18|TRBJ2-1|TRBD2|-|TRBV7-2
CASSSRTSGSIPYNEQFF
TGTGCCAGCAGCTCCCGGACTAGCGGGAGTATCCCCTACAATGAGCAGTTCTTC
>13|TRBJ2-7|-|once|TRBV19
CASSIYVGYEQYF
TGTGCCAGTAGTATTTACGTCGGCTACGAGCAGTACTTC
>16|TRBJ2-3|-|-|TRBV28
CASSLAVKASTDTQYF
TGTGCCAGCAGTTTAGCGGTGAAGGCCAGCACAGATACGCAGTATTTT
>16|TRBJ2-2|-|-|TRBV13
CASSTQGSLNTGELFF
TGTGCCAGCAGCACCCAGGGGTCCCTAAACACCGGGGAGCTGTTTTTT
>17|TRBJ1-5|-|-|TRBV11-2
CASSLPQRLNSNQPQHF
TGTGCCAGCAGCCTCCCCCAGCGATTGAATAGCAATCAGCCCCAGCATTTT
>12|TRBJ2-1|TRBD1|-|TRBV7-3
CASRRTGDEQFF
TGTGCCAGCAGGCGGACAGGGGATGAGCAGTTCTTC